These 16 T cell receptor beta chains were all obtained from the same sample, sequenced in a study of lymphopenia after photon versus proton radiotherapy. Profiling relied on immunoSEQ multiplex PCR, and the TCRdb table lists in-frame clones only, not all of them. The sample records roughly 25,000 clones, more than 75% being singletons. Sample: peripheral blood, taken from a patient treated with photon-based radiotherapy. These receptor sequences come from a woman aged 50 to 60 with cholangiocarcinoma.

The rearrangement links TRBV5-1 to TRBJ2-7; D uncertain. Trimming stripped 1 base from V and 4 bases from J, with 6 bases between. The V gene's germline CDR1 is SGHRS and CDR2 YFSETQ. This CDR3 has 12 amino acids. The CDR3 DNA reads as TGCGCCAGCAGCTTGACCCCATACGAGCAGTACTTC. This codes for CASSLTPYEQYF. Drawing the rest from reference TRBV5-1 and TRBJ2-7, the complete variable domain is KAGVTQTPRYLIKTRGQQVTLSCSPISGHRSVSWYQQTPGQGLQFLFEYFSETQRNKGNFPGRFSGRQFSNSRSEMNVSTLELGDSALYLCASSLTPYEQYFGPGTRLTVT.

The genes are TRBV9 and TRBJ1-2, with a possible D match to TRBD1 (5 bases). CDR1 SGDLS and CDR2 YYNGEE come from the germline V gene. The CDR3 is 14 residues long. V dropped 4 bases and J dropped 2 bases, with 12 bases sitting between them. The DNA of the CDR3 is TGTGCCAGCAGCCCTTCCACAGGCAACTATGGCTACACCTTC. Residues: CASSPSTGNYGYTF. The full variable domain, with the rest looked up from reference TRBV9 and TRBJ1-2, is DSGVTQTPKHLITATGQRVTLRCSPRSGDLSVYWYQQSLDQGLQFLIQYYNGEERAKGNILERFSAQQFPDLHSELNLSSLELGDSALYFCASSPSTGNYGYTFGSGTRLTVV.

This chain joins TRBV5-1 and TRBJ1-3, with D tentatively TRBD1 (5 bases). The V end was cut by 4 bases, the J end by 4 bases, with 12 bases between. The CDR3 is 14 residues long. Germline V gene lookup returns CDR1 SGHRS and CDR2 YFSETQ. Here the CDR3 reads CASSGDVVGNTIYF. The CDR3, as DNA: TGCGCCAGCAGCGGGGACGTAGTCGGAAACACCATATATTTT. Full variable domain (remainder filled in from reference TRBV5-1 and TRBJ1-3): KAGVTQTPRYLIKTRGQQVTLSCSPISGHRSVSWYQQTPGQGLQFLFEYFSETQRNKGNFPGRFSGRQFSNSRSEMNVSTLELGDSALYLCASSGDVVGNTIYFGEGSWLTVV.

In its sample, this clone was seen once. The CDR3 protein is CASSLGVQETQYF. In nucleotides, the CDR3 is TGTGCCAGCAGCTTAGGGGTCCAAGAGACCCAGTACTTC. The rearrangement joins TRBV7-2 to TRBJ2-5; no definite D call. CDR1 and CDR2 (germline): SGHTA, FQGNSA. V lost 1 base and J 1 base, leaving 4 bases between the germline ends. This CDR3 has 13 amino acids.

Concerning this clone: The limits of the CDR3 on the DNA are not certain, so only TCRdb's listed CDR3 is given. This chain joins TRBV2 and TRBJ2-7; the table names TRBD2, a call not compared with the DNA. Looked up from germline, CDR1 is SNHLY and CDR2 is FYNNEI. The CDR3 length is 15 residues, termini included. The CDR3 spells CASSSGQAGGYEQYF.

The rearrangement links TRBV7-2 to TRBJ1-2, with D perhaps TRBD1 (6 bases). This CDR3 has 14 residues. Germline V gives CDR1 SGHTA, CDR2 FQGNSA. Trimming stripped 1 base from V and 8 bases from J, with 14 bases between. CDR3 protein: CASSLGTGRGGYTF. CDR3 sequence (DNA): TGTGCCAGCAGCTTAGGAACAGGGAGGGGAGGCTACACCTTC.

The CDR3: CASSLESNYGYTF. The CDR3 DNA follows: TGTGCCAGCAGCTTGGAATCTAACTATGGCTACACCTTC. The chain couples TRBV5-5 to TRBJ1-2; no clear D. Germline CDR1 and CDR2: SGHKS and YYEKEE (reference sequence). The length of the CDR3 is 13 residues. The V gene lost 0 bases and the J gene lost 0 bases, with 3 bases spanning the gap.

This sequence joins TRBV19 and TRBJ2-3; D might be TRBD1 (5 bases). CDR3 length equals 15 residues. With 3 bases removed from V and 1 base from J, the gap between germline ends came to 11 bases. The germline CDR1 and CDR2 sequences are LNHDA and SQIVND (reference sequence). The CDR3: CASSIFGAGTDTQYF. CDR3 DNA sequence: TGTGCCAGTAGTATTTTTGGGGCGGGCACAGATACGCAGTATTTT.

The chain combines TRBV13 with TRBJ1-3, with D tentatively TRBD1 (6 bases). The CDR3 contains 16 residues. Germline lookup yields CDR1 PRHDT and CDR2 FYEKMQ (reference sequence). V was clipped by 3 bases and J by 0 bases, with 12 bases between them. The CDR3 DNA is TGTGCCAGCAGCTTGATGACAGGAGTCTCTGGAAACACCATATATTTT. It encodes CASSLMTGVSGNTIYF.

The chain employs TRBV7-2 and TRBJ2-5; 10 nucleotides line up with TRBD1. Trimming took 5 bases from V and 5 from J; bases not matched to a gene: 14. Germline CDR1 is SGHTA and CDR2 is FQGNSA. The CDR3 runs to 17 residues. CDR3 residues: CASSPSGQGSFFETQYF. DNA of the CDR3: TGTGCCAGCAGCCCGTCGGGACAGGGGTCCTTTTTCGAGACCCAGTACTTC.

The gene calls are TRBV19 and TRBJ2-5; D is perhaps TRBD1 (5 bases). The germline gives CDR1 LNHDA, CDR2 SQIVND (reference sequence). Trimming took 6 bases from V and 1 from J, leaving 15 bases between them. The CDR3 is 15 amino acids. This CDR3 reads CASRATANPQETQYF. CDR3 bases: TGTGCCAGTAGGGCGACAGCGAACCCCCAAGAGACCCAGTACTTC.

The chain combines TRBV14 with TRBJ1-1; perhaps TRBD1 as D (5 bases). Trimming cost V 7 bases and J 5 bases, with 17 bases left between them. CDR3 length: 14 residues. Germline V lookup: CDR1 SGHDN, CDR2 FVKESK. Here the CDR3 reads CASTPLGGGTEAFF. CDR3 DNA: TGTGCCAGCACGCCTTTGGGGGGGGGTACTGAAGCTTTCTTT. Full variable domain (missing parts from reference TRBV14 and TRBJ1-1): EAGVTQFPSHSVIEKGQTVTLRCDPISGHDNLYWYRRVMGKEIKFLLHFVKESKQDESGMPNNRFLAERTGGTYSTLKVQPAELEDSGVYFCASTPLGGGTEAFFGQGTRLTVV.

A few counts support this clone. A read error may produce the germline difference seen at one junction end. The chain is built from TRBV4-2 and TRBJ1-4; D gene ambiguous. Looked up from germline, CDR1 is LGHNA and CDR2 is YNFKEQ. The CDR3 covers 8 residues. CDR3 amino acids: CASSQLRF. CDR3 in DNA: TGTGCCAGCAGCCAACTCAGGTTT.

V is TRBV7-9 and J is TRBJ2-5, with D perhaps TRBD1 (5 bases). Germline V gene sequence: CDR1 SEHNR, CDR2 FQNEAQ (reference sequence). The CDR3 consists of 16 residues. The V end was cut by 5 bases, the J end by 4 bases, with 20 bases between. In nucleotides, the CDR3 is TGTGCCAGCAGCGGCAGGGTCCCAACGCAGTCAGAGACCCAGTACTTC. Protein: CASSGRVPTQSETQYF.

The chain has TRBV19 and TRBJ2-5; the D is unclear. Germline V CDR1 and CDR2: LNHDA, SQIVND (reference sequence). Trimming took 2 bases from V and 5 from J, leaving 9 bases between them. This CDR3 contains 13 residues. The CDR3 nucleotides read TGTGCCAGTAGTATATGGTGGGGTGAGACCCAGTACTTC. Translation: CASSIWWGETQYF.

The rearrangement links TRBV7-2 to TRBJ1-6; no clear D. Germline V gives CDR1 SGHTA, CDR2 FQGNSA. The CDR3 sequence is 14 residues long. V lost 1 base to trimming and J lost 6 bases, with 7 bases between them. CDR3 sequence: CASSLDRLNSPLHF. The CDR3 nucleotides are TGTGCCAGCAGCTTAGACAGACTTAATTCACCCCTCCACTTT. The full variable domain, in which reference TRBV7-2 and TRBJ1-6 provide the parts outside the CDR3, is GAGVSQSPSNKVTEKGKDVELRCDPISGHTALYWYRQSLGQGLEFLIYFQGNSAPDKSGLPSDRFSAERTGGSVSTLTIQRTQQEDSAVYLCASSLDRLNSPLHFGNGTRLTVT.